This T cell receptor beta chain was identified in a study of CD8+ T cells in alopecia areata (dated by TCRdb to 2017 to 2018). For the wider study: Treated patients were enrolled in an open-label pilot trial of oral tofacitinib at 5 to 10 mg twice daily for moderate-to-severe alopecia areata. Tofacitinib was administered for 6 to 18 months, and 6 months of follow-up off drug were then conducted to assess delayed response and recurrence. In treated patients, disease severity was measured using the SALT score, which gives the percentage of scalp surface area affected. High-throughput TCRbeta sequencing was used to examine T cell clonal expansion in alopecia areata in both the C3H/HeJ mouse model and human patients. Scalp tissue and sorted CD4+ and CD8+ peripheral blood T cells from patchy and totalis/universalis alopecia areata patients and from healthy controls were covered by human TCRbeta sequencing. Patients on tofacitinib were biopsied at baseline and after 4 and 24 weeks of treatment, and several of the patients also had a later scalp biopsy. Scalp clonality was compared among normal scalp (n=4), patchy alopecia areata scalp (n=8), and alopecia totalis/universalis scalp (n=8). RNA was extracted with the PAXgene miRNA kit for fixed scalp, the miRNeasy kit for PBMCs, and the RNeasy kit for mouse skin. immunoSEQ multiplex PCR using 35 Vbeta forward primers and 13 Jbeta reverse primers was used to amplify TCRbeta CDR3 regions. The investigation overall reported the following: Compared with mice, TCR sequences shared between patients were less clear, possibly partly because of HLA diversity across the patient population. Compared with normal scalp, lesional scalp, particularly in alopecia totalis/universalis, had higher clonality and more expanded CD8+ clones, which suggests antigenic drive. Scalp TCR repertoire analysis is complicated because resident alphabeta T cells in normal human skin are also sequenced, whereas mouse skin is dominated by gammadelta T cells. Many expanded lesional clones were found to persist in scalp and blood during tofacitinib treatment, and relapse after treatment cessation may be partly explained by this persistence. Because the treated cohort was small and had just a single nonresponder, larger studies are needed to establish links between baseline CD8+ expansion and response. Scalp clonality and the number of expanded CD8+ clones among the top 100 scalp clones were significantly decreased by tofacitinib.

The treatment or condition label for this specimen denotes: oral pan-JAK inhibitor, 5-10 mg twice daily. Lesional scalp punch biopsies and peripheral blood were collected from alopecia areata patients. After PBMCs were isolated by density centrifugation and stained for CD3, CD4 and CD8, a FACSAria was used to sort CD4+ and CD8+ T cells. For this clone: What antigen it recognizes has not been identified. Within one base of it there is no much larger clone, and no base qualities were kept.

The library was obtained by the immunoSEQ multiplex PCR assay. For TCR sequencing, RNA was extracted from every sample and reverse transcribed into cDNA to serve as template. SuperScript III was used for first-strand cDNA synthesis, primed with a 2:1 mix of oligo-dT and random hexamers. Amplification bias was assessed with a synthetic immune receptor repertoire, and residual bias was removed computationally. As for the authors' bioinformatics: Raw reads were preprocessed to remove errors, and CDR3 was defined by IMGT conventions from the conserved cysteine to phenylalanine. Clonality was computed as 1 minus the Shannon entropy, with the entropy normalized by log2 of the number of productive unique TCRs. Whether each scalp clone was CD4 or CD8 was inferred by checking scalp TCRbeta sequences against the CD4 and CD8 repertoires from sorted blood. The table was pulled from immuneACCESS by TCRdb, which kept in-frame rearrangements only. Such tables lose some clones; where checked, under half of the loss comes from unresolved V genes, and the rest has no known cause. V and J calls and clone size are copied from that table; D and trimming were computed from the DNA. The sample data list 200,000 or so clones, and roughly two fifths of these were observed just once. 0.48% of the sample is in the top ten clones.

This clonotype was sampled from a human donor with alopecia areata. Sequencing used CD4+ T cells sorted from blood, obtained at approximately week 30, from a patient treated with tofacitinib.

The CDR3 protein: CSVVPGRRASNEQYF. In nucleotide form, the sequence is TGCAGCGTTGTACCGGGACGTCGGGCCTCAAACGAGCAGTACTTC. The receptor chain draws on TRBV29-1 and TRBJ2-7; the D call could be TRBD1 or TRBD2, with each sharing 5 bases. The CDR3 goes from the cysteine to the phenylalanine over 15 residues. Only the CDR3 part of the read is kept: 45 bases, read in frame from the first base. V sheds 4 bases and J sheds 5 bases, leaving 21 bases between their ends. Taken from the germline V gene, the CDR1 and CDR2 loops are SQVTM and ANQGSEA.